Below, one T cell receptor beta chain is given with its context. Its specificity is unknown. This CDR3 has 14 amino acids. V lost 1 base and J 2 bases, leaving 7 bases between the germline ends. CDR1 and CDR2 from the germline V gene are SGHTA and FQGNSA. Stated time point: cycle 4 day 1 (C4D1), after less than 7 weeks of nivolumab. Relapse was seen in all patients after autologous stem cell transplantation, and brentuximab vedotin exposure was variable. Using magnetic negative selection, the CD4+ T cells were separated out of thawed PBMCs. Best responses included complete response and partial response; otherwise, the best response was progressive disease. These data belong to a study of PD-1 blockade in classical Hodgkin lymphoma. Study results and limitations: With CD4+ cells, TCR diversity rose significantly by C4D1, but not with CD8+ cells. Reports described newly diagnosed patients as having lower baseline TCR diversity than healthy donors. Reasons behind the repertoire differences stay unclear, perhaps disease activity or earlier therapy.

Generated by immunoSEQ multiplex PCR, the TCRdb table keeps only in-frame clones and is missing some. The table includes around 26,000 clones, around 75% detected once. This clonotype was obtained from a human donor with classical Hodgkin lymphoma. The specimen comprised CD4+ T cells from blood, sampled before the fourth cycle of nivolumab. This chain links TRBV7-2 with TRBJ2-3; unclear D gene. The CDR3 coding sequence is TGTGCCAGCAGCTTAGTTGGGTTCACAGATACGCAGTATTTT. Protein product: CASSLVGFTDTQYF.